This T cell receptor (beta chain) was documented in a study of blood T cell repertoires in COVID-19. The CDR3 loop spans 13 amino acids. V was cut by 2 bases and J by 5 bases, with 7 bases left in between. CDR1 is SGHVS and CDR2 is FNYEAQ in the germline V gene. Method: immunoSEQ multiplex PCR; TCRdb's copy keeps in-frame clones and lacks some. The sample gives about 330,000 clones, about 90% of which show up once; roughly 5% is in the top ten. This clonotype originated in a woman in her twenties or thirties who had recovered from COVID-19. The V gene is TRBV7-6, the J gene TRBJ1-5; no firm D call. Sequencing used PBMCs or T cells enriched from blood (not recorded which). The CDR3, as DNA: TGTGCCAGCAGCTTACAGGAGGATCAGCCCCAGCATTTT. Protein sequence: CASSLQEDQPQHF. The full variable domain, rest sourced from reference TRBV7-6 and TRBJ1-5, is GAGVSQSPRYKVTKRGQDVALRCDPISGHVSLYWYRQALGQGPEFLTYFNYEAQQDKSGLPNDRFSAERPEGSISTLTIQRTEQRDSAMYRCASSLQEDQPQHFGDGTRLSIL.